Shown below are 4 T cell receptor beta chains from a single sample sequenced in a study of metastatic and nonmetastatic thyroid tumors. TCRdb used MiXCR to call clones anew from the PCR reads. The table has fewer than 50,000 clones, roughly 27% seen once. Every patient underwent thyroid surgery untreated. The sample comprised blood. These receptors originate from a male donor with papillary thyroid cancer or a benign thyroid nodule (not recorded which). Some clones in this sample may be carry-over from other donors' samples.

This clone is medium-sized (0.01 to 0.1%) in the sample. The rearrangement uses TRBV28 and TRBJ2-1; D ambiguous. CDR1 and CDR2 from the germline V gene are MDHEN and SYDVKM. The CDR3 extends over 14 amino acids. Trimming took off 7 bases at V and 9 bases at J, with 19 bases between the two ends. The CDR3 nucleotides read TGTGCCAGCACTCTCGGGCTCAACGTCGCTGAGCAGTTCTTC. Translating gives CASTLGLNVAEQFF. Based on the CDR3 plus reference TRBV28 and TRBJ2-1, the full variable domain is DVKVTQSSRYLVKRTGEKVFLECVQDMDHENMFWYRQDPGLGLRLIYFSYDVKMKEKGDIPEGYSVSREKKERFSLILESASTNQTSMYLCASTLGLNVAEQFFGPGTRLTVL.

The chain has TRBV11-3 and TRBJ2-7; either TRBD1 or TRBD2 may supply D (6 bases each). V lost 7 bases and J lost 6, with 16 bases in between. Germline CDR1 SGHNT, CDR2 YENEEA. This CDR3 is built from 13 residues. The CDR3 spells CASKISGGVEQYF. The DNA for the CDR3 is TGTGCCAGCAAAATTTCCGGGGGCGTCGAGCAGTACTTC.

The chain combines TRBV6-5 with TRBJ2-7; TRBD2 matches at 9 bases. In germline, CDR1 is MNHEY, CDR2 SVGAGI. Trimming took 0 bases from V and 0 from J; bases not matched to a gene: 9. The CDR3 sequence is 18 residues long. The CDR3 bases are TGTGCCAGCAGTTACTCGACTAGCGGACTAACCTTCTCCTACGAGCAGTACTTC. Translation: CASSYSTSGLTFSYEQYF.

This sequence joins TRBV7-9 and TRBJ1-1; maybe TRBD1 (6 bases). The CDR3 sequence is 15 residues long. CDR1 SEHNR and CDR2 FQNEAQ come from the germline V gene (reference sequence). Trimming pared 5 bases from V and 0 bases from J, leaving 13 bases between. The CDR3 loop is CASSRGQRLNTEAFF. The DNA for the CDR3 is TGTGCCAGCAGCCGCGGACAGAGGTTGAACACTGAAGCTTTCTTT.